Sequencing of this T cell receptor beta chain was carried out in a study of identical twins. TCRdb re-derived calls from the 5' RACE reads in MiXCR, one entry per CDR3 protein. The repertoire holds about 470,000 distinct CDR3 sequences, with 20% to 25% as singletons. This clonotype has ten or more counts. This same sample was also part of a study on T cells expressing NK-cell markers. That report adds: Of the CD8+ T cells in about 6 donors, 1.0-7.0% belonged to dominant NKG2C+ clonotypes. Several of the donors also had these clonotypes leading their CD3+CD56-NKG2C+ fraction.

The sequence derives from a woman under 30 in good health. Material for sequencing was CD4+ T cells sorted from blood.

The CDR3 is CASSLLGPSYEQYF. CDR3 coding DNA: TGTGCCAGCAGCCTTCTAGGTCCCTCCTACGAGCAGTACTTC. This chain uses TRBV11-2 with TRBJ2-7; D gene ambiguous. Germline-derived CDR1 and CDR2 are SGHAT and FQNNGV. The CDR3 has 14 residues. The V end was cut by 5 bases, the J end by 0 bases, with 11 bases between. Using reference TRBV11-2 and TRBJ2-7 for the parts outside the CDR3, the full variable domain is EAGVAQSPRYKIIEKRQSVAFWCNPISGHATLYWYQQILGQGPKLLIQFQNNGVVDDSQLPKDRFSAERLKGVDSTLKIQPAKLEDSAVYLCASSLLGPSYEQYFGPGTRLTVT.